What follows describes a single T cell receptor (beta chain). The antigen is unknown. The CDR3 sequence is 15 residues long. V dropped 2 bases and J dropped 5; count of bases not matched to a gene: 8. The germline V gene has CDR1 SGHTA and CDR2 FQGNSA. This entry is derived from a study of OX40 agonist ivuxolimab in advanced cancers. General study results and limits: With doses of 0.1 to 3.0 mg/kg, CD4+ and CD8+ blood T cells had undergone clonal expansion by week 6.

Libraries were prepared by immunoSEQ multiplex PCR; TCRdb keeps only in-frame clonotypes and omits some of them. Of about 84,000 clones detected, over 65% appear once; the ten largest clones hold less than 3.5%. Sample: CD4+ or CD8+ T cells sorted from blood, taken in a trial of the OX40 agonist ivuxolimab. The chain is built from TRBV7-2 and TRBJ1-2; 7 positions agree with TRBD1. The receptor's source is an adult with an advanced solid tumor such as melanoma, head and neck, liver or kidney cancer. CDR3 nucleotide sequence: TGTGCCAGCAGCTTAATGACAGGGAATCGTTATGGCTACACCTTC. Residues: CASSLMTGNRYGYTF.